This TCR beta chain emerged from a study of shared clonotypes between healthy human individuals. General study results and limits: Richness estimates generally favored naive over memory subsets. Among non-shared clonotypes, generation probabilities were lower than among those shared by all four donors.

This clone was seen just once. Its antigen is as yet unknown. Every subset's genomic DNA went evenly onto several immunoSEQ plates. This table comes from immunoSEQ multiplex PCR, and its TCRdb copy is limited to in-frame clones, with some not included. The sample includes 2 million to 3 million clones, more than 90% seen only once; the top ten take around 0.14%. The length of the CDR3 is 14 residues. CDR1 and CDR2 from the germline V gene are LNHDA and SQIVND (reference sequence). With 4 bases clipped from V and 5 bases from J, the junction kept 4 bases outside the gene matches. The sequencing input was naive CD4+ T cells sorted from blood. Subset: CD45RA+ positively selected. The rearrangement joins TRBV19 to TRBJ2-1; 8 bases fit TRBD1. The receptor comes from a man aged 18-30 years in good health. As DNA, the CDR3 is TGTGCCAGTAGTAGGGAGACAGGGGACAATGAGCAGTTCTTC. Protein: CASSRETGDNEQFF. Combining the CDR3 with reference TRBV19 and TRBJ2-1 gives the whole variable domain DGGITQSPKYLFRKEGQNVTLSCEQNLNHDAMYWYRQDPGQGLRLIYYSQIVNDFQKGDIAEGYSVSREKKESFPLTVTSAQKNPTAFYLCASSRETGDNEQFFGPGTRLTVL.